This is a list of T cell receptor beta chains from one sample in a study of blood T cell repertoires in COVID-19. The protocol was immunoSEQ multiplex PCR, while the TCRdb copy is restricted to in-frame clones and leaves out a portion. The sample contains 100,000 to 150,000 clones, roughly 80% of which appear only once. Sequenced input: peripheral blood. The receptors derive from a human donor in a cohort sampled during active COVID-19. Each CDR3 is given with its conserved first and last residue. A D gene is named only where the DNA matches it firmly. Size is omitted from some rows. Given values are once, few, many or a class for expanded clones.

NA,few,TRBV3-1/TRBV3-2,TRBJ2-1,TGTGCCAGCAGCCAAGATGGAGGGGGGGGGCCTGGAAATGAGCAGTTCTTC,CASSQDGGGGPGNEQFF
TRBD2,NA,TRBV7-2,TRBJ2-1,TGTGCCAGCAGCTCCTTAGCGGGGGTTAGGAGTGAGCAGTTCTTC,CASSSLAGVRSEQFF
TRBD1,NA,TRBV19,TRBJ1-1,TGTGCCAGTAAGTTAACCTCAGGGGGCAAGAACACTGAAGCTTTCTTT,CASKLTSGGKNTEAFF
TRBD1,NA,TRBV6-5,TRBJ1-2,TGTGCCAGCAGGGCCACAGGGGTAGATGGCTACACCTTC,CASRATGVDGYTF
TRBD1,NA,TRBV7-9,TRBJ2-7,TGTGCCAGCAGTTCTCCGGGACAGGGAGAGTACGAGCAGTACTTC,CASSSPGQGEYEQYF
NA,NA,TRBV2,TRBJ2-1,TGTGCCAGCAATCCCCCTCCCTTCAGCGCGGGCTACAATGAGCAGTTCTTC,CASNPPPFSAGYNEQFF
TRBD1,NA,TRBV19,TRBJ2-2,TGTGCCACTGAACAGGGGGGCACCGGGGAGCTGTTTTTT,CATEQGGTGELFF
NA,NA,TRBV6-2/TRBV6-3,TRBJ1-4,TGTGCCAGCAGTTATTTCGAGGAAAAACTGTTTTTT,CASSYFEEKLFF
NA,once,TRBV10-3,TRBJ2-6,TGTGCCATCGGGCCACAACTCTCTGGGGCCAACGTCCTGACTTTC,CAIGPQLSGANVLTF
TRBD1,NA,TRBV5-5,TRBJ2-7,TGTGCCAGCAGCTTGGCCGGTAGGGGGCCTAACTACGAGCAGTACTTC,CASSLAGRGPNYEQYF
NA,NA,TRBV15,TRBJ2-5,TGTGCCACCAGCAGAGCCGGGGGTATAGGAGAGACCCAGTACTTC,CATSRAGGIGETQYF
NA,NA,TRBV11-2,TRBJ2-5,TGTGCCAGCAGCATCCTAGCCTCTCCCCAGTACTTC,CASSILASPQYF
NA,NA,TRBV6-5,TRBJ2-2,TGTGCCAGCACTCCCTTCGGGAACACCGGGGAGCTGTTTTTT,CASTPFGNTGELFF
NA,NA,TRBV7-2,TRBJ2-5,TGTGCCAGCAGTCTTGGACAGATCCGGCGAGAGACCCAGTACTTC,CASSLGQIRRETQYF
TRBD1,NA,TRBV2,TRBJ1-6,TGTGCCAGCAGTGCCGGACAGGGTAGGGGCTCACCCCTCCACTTT,CASSAGQGRGSPLHF
TRBD1,NA,TRBV7-2,TRBJ2-1,TGTGCCAGCAGCGTAAAAGGGGGCCATTACAATGAGCAGTTCTTC,CASSVKGGHYNEQFF
TRBD1,NA,TRBV15,TRBJ1-2,TGTGCCACCAGCAGAGGGGACAGTGTTAACTATGGCTACACCTTC,CATSRGDSVNYGYTF
NA,NA,TRBV19,TRBJ2-2,TGTGCCAGTAGTACCGTTAACACCGGGGAGCTGTTTTTT,CASSTVNTGELFF
TRBD1,NA,TRBV15,TRBJ1-2,TGTGCCACCAGCAGAGGAAACGATCAGGGGGCTTTCTATGGCTACACCTTC,CATSRGNDQGAFYGYTF
TRBD1,NA,TRBV5-1,TRBJ1-5,TGCGCCAGCAGCCTGACCGCAGGGGACAGTCAGCCCCAGCATTTT,CASSLTAGDSQPQHF
TRBD2,NA,TRBV10-2,TRBJ2-1,TGCGCCAGCACCGGTAGGGGACTAGCGGGGGATTATGAGCAGTTCTTC,CASTGRGLAGDYEQFF
TRBD2,NA,TRBV4-1,TRBJ2-5,TGCGCCAGCAGCCAAGCGGCTAGCGGGGGTAACTACCAAGAGACCCAGTACTTC,CASSQAASGGNYQETQYF
TRBD2,few,TRBV19,TRBJ2-1,TGTGCCAGTACCAGTATGGGACTAGCGGGGATAGATGAGCAGTTCTTC,CASTSMGLAGIDEQFF
TRBD2,NA,TRBV7-2,TRBJ2-6,TGTGCCAACTCCCCCGGGACTAGCGGCTCCTTGGGGGCCAACGTCCTGACTTTC,CANSPGTSGSLGANVLTF
NA,NA,TRBV5-1,TRBJ2-7,TGCGCCAGCATCGACAGTATTAGCTCCTACGAGCAGTACTTC,CASIDSISSYEQYF
NA,NA,TRBV7-2,TRBJ1-4,TGTGCCAGCAGCCCGTCCCTCAGGGGAAGTAGGGAAAAACTGTTTTTT,CASSPSLRGSREKLFF
TRBD2,once,TRBV28,TRBJ2-7,TGTGCCAGCAGTTTCTGGCGGGGGGGCCTCCACGAGCAGTACTTC,CASSFWRGGLHEQYF
TRBD2,once,TRBV11-2,TRBJ2-5,TGTGCCAGCAGCCCACAAGCGGGGGGAGGGGAGACCCAGTACTTC,CASSPQAGGGETQYF
TRBD1,NA,TRBV4-3,TRBJ1-4,TGCGCCAGCAGCCAAGACCCCCCCATCCAGGGGGCGATCGATGAAAAACTGTTTTTT,CASSQDPPIQGAIDEKLFF
NA,NA,TRBV5-1,TRBJ1-3,TGCGCCAGCAGCTTGGAATCAGTCTCTGGAAACACCATATATTTT,CASSLESVSGNTIYF
NA,NA,TRBV27,TRBJ2-3,TGTGCCAGCAGCATACGCCCACTAGCTAGTCGAGATACGCAGTATTTT,CASSIRPLASRDTQYF
TRBD1,NA,TRBV5-4,TRBJ1-3,TGTGCCAGCAGCGCGGGACAGGGGGCGGGAAACACCATATATTTT,CASSAGQGAGNTIYF
TRBD1,few,TRBV5-1,TRBJ2-4,TGCGCCAGCAGCTTCGGGACAGGGTCTGGCGGCAAAAACATTCAGTACTTC,CASSFGTGSGGKNIQYF
TRBD1,NA,TRBV10-3,TRBJ1-2,TGTGCCATCAGTGAGGTCCGGGACAGGTACTATGGCTACACCTTC,CAISEVRDRYYGYTF
TRBD2,NA,TRBV7-9,TRBJ2-2,TGTGCCAGCAGCCCCGGGGGGGCAACCGGGGAGCTGTTTTTT,CASSPGGATGELFF
NA,NA,TRBV18,TRBJ2-5,TGTGCCAGCTCATCCCTACAGGGTGAAGAGACCCAGTACTTC,CASSSLQGEETQYF
NA,NA,TRBV5-1,TRBJ2-2,TGCGCCAGCAGCCGGGCGCCAGAGGATCTAGGGGGTACCGGGGAGCTGTTTTTT,CASSRAPEDLGGTGELFF
TRBD1,few,TRBV9,TRBJ2-7,TGTGCCAGCAGCCCTTCAGGGACAGCCTACGAGCAGTACTTC,CASSPSGTAYEQYF
NA,NA,TRBV12-2,TRBJ2-6,TGTGCAAGTCGCTTCTATTCGACTTGTGATAACCTTCTGGGGGCCAACGTCCTGACTTTC,CASRFYSTCDNLLGANVLTF
NA,NA,TRBV7-2,TRBJ2-6,TGTGCCAGCAGCTTAGCCTTAGCGCCTAGCTCTGGGGCCAACGTCCTGACTTTC,CASSLALAPSSGANVLTF
NA,once,TRBV6-1,TRBJ2-1,TGTGCCAGCAGTGAAGCTTTCGGGGGTTACCTCTACAATGAGCAGTTCTTC,CASSEAFGGYLYNEQFF
TRBD2,NA,TRBV19,TRBJ2-5,TGTGCCAGTAGTAGATTAATAGCGGGGTCAGAGACCCAGTACTTC,CASSRLIAGSETQYF
TRBD2,NA,TRBV7-2,TRBJ2-1,TGTGCCAGCAGTGTTAGCGGGGACCTCAATGAGCAGTTCTTC,CASSVSGDLNEQFF
TRBD1,NA,TRBV10-3,TRBJ2-7,TGTGCCATCAGTGACGCGGGACAGGAGATCTACGAGCAGTACTTC,CAISDAGQEIYEQYF
NA,NA,TRBV6-5,TRBJ1-5,TGTGCCAGCCTTCCAGGGTCGGGCAGTCAGCCCCAGCATTTT,CASLPGSGSQPQHF